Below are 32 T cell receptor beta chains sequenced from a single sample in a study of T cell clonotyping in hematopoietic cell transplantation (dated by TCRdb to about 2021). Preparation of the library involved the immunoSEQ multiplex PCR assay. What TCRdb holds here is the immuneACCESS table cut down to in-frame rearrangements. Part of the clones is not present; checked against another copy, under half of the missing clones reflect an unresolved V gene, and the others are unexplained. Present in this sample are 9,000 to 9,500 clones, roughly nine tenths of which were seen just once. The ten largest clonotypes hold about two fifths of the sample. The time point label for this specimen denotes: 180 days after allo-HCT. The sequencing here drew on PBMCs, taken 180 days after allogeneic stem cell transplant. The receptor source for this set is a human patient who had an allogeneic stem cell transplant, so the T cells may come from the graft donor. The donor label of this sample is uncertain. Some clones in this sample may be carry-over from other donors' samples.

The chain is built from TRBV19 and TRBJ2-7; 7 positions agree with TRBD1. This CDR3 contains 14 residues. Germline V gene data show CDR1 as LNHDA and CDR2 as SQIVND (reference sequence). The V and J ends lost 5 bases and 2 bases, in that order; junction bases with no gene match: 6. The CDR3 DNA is TGTGCCAGTAGTCCCCCCGGACAGGCCTACGAGCAGTACTTC. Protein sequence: CASSPPGQAYEQYF. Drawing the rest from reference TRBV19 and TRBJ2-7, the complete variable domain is DGGITQSPKYLFRKEGQNVTLSCEQNLNHDAMYWYRQDPGQGLRLIYYSQIVNDFQKGDIAEGYSVSREKKESFPLTVTSAQKNPTAFYLCASSPPGQAYEQYFGPGTRLTVT.

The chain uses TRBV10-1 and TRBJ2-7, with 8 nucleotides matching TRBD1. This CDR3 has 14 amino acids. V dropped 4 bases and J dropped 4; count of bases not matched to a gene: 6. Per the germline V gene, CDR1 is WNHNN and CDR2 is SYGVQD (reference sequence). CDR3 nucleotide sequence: TGCGCCAGCAGTGGAGACAGGGGAGCGTACGAGCAGTACTTC. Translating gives CASSGDRGAYEQYF.

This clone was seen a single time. The CDR3 spells CASSPRAGTETQYF. CDR3 sequence (DNA): TGTGCCAGCAGCCCCAGGGCGGGGACGGAGACCCAGTACTTC. The chain uses TRBV7-2 and TRBJ2-5; possibly TRBD2 for D (6 bases). The CDR3 has 14 amino acids. CDR1 and CDR2 from the germline V gene are SGHTA and FQGNSA. Trimming took off 5 bases at V and 5 bases at J, with 15 bases between the two ends.

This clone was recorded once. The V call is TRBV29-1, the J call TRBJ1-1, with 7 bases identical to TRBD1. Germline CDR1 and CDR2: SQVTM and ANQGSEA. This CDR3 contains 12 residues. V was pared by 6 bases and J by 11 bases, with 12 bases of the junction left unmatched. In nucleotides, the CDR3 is TGCAGCGTGGAGGGGGCTCCTGATTGGGCTTTCTTT. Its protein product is CSVEGAPDWAFF. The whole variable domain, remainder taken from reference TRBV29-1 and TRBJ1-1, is SAVISQKPSRDICQRGTSLTIQCQVDSQVTMMFWYRQQPGQSLTLIATANQGSEATYESGFVIDKFPISRPNLTFSTLTVSNMSPEDSSIYLCSVEGAPDWAFFGQGTRLTVV.

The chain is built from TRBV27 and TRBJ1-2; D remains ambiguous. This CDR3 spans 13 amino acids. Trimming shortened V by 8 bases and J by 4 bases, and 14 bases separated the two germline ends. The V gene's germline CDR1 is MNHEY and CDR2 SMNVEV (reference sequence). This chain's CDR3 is CASGQPETYGYTF. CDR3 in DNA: TGTGCCAGCGGGCAACCCGAAACCTATGGCTACACCTTC.

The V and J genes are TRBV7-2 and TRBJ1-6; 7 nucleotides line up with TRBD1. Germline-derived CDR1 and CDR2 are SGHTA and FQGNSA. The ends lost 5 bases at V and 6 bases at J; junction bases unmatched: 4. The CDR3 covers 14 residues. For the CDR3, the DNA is TGTGCCAGCAGCCCCCGGGACAGTAATTCACCCCTCCACTTT. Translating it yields CASSPRDSNSPLHF.

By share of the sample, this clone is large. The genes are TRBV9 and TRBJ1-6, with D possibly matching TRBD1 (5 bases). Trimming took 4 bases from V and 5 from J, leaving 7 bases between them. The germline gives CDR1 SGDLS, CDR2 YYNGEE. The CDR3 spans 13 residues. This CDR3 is CASSPGDNSPLHF. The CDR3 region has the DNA TGTGCCAGCAGCCCGGGGGATAATTCACCCCTCCACTTT. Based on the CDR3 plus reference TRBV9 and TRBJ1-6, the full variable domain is DSGVTQTPKHLITATGQRVTLRCSPRSGDLSVYWYQQSLDQGLQFLIQYYNGEERAKGNILERFSAQQFPDLHSELNLSSLELGDSALYFCASSPGDNSPLHFGNGTRLTVT.

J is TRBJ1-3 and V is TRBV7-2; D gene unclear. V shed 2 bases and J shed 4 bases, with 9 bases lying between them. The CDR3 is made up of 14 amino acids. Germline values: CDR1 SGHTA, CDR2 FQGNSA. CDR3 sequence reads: CASSLRMGGNTIYF. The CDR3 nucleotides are TGTGCCAGCAGCTTACGAATGGGAGGAAACACCATATATTTT.

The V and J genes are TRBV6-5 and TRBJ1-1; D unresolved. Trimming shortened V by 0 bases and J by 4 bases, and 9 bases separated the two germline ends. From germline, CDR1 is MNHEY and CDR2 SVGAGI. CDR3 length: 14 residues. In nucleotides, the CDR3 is TGTGCCAGCAGTTACTCGAGGAGAGGCACTGAAGCTTTCTTT. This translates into CASSYSRRGTEAFF.

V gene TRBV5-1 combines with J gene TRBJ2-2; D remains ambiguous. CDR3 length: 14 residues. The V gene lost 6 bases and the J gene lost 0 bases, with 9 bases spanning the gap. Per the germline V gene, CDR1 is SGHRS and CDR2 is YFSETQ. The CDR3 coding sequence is TGCGCCAGCAATGAGACCCCGAACACCGGGGAGCTGTTTTTT. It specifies CASNETPNTGELFF.

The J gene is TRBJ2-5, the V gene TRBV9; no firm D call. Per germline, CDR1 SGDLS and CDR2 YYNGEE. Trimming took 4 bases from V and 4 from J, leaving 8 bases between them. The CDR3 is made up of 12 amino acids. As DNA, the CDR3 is TGTGCCAGCAGCCCTAGGACAGAGACCCAGTACTTC. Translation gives CASSPRTETQYF.

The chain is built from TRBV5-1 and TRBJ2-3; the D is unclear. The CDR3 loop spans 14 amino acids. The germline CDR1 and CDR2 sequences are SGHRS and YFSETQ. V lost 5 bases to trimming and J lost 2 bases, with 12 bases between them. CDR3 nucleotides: TGCGCCAGCAGAACGGAGTCGAACACAGATACGCAGTATTTT. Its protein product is CASRTESNTDTQYF.

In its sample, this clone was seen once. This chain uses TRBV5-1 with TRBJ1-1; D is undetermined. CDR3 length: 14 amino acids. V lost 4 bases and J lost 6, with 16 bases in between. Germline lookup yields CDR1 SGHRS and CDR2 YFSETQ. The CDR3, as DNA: TGCGCCAGCAGCGAACACCTGAATGGGGCTGAAGCTTTCTTT. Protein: CASSEHLNGAEAFF.

DNA of the CDR3: TGTGCCAGCAGTTTCAGGACAGGGACCCCTAGCAATCAGCCCCAGCATTTT. Translating gives CASSFRTGTPSNQPQHF. The genes are TRBV28 and TRBJ1-5, with 8 nucleotides matching TRBD1. The V segment lost 3 bases and the J segment 0 bases; nucleotides outside the gene matches: 7. Germline lookup yields CDR1 MDHEN and CDR2 SYDVKM. The CDR3 contains 17 residues.

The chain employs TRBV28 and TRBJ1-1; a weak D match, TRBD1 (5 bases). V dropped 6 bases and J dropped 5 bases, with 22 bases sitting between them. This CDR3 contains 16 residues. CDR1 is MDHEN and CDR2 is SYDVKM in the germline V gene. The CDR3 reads CASSQSGGVIRTEAFF. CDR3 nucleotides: TGTGCCAGCAGCCAAAGCGGAGGGGTGATTAGGACTGAAGCTTTCTTT.

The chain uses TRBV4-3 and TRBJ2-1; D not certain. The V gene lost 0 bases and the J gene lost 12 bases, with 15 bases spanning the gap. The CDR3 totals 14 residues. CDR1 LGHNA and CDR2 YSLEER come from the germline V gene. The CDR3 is CASSQDWVRSLQFF. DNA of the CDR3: TGCGCCAGCAGCCAAGATTGGGTAAGATCGCTGCAGTTCTTC.

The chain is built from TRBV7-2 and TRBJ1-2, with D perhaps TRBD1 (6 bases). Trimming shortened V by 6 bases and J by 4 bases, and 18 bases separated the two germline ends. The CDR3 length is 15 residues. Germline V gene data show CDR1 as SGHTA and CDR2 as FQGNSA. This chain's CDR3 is CASRPQLTGPYGYTF. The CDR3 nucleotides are TGTGCCAGCAGACCACAGTTGACAGGACCCTATGGCTACACCTTC.

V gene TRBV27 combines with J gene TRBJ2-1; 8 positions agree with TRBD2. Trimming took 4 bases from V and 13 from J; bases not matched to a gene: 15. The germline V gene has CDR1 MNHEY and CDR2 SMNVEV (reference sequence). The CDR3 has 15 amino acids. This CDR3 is CASSWVAGTWNDQFF. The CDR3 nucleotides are TGTGCCAGCAGTTGGGTAGCGGGAACGTGGAACGATCAGTTCTTC.

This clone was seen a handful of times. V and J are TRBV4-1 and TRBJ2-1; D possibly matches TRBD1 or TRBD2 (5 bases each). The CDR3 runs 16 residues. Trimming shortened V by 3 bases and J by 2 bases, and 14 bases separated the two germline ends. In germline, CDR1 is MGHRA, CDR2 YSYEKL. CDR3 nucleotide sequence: TGCGCCAGCAGCCACGGGCAGAGGGGACCCTACAATGAGCAGTTCTTC. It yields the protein CASSHGQRGPYNEQFF.

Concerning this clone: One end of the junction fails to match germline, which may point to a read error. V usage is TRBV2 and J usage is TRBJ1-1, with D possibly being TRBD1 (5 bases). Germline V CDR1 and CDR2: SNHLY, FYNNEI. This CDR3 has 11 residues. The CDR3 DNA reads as TGTGCCAGCAGGTTAGGGGTCAGGGACGAATTT. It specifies CASRLGVRDEF.

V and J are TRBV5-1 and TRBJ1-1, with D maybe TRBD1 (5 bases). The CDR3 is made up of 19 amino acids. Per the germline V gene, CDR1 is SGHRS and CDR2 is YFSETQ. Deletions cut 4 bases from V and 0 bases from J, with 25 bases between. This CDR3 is CASSPGGTGPRDVNTEAFF. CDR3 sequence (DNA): TGCGCCAGCAGCCCGGGTGGTACAGGCCCGCGCGACGTGAACACTGAAGCTTTCTTT.

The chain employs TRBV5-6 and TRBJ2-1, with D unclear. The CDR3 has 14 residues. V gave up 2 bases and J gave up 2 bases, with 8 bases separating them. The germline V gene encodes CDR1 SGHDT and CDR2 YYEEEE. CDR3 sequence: CASSFLVTYNEQFF. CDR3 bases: TGTGCCAGCAGCTTCTTGGTTACCTACAATGAGCAGTTCTTC. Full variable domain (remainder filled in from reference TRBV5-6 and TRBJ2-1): DAGVTQSPTHLIKTRGQQVTLRCSPKSGHDTVSWYQQALGQGPQFIFQYYEEEERQRGNFPDRFSGHQFPNYSSELNVNALLLGDSALYLCASSFLVTYNEQFFGPGTRLTVL.

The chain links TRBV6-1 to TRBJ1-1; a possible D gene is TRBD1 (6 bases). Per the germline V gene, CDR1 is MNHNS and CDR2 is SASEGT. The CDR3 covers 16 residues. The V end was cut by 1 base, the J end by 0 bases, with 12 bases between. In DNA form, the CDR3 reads TGTGCCAGCAGTGAAGTGGGGAAGGGGGTGAACACTGAAGCTTTCTTT. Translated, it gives CASSEVGKGVNTEAFF.

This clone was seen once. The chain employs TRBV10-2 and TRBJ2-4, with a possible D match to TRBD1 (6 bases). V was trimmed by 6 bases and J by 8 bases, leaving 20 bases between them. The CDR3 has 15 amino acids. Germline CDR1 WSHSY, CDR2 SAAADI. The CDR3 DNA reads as TGCGCCAGCAGGATACCGGACAGAAGGGGCTACATTCAGTACTTC. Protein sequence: CASRIPDRRGYIQYF.

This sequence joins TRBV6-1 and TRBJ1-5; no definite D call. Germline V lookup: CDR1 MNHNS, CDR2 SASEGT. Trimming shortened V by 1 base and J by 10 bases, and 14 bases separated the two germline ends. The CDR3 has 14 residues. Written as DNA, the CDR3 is TGTGCCAGCAGTGAAGGGCCAAGCTTGTCTCCCCAGCATTTT. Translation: CASSEGPSLSPQHF.

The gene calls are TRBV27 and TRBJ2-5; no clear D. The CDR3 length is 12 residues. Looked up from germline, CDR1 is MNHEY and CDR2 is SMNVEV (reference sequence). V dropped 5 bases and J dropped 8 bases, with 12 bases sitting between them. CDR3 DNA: TGTGCCAGCAGTCCCCACCTTGGAACCCAGTACTTC. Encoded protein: CASSPHLGTQYF.

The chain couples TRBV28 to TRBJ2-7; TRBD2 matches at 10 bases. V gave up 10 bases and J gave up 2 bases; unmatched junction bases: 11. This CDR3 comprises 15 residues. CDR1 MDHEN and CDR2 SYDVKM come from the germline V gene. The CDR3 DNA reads TGTGCCACCCAATCTAGCGGGGGAAGTCCCTACGAGCAGTACTTC. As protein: CATQSSGGSPYEQYF. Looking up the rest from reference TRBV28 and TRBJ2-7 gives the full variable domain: DVKVTQSSRYLVKRTGEKVFLECVQDMDHENMFWYRQDPGLGLRLIYFSYDVKMKEKGDIPEGYSVSREKKERFSLILESASTNQTSMYLCATQSSGGSPYEQYFGPGTRLTVT.

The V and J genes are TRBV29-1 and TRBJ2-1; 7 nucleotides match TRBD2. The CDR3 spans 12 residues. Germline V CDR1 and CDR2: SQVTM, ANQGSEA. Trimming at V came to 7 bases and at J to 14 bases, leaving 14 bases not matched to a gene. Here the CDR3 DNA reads TGCAGCGGGGGGGGACTGAGCCTCGACGAGTTCTTC. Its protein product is CSGGGLSLDEFF.

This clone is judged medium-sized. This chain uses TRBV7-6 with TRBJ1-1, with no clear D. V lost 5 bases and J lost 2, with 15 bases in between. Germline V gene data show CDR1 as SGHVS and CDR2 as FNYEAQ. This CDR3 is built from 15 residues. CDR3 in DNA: TGTGCCAGCAGCCCGACGAATGTCTTCAACACTGAAGCTTTCTTT. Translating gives CASSPTNVFNTEAFF.

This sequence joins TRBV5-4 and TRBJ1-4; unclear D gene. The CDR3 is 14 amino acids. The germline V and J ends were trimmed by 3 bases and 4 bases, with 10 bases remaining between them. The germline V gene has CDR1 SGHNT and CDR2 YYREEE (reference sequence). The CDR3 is CASSSAGFNEKLFF. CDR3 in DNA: TGTGCCAGCAGCTCCGCCGGTTTTAATGAAAAACTGTTTTTT.

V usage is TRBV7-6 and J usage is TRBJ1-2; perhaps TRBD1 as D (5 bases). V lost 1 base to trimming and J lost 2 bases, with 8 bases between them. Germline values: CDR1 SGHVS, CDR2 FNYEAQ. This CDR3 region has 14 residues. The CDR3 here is CASSLDTGNYGYTF. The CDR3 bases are TGTGCCAGCAGCTTAGATACAGGAAACTATGGCTACACCTTC.

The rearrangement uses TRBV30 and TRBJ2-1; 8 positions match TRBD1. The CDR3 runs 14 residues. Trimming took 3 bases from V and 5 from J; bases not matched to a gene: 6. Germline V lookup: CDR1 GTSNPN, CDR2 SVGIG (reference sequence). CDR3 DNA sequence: TGTGCCTGGAGCCCGGGACAGGTCAACAATGAGCAGTTCTTC. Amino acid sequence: CAWSPGQVNNEQFF.